These 8 T cell receptor beta chains came from one sample sequenced in a study of blood T cells in healthy people across ages. With a J-beta primer mix and a sample-barcoded 5' primer, a second PCR ran about 7 to 12 cycles. From the 5' RACE reads, TCRdb called clonotypes with MiXCR, one entry per CDR3 protein. The data show about 730,000 distinct CDR3 sequences, with more than 40% seen just once and 20% held by the top ten. Material: blood. Every receptor here comes from a woman aged 55-70 years in good health.

The chain recombines TRBV7-2 with TRBJ2-5, with 9 bases that match TRBD2. The V gene end was trimmed by 5 bases and the J gene end by 5 bases; junction bases not matched to a gene: 12. Germline CDR1 SGHTA, CDR2 FQGNSA. This CDR3 has 16 residues. DNA for the CDR3: TGTGCCAGCAGCCAACATCTCGCGGGAGGGAAGGAGACCCAGTACTTC. This gives the protein CASSQHLAGGKETQYF.

In its sample, this clonotype was seen once. This sequence joins TRBV7-2 and TRBJ2-7, with 8 bases identical to TRBD1. The DNA end favors TRBJ2-5, so the J call may be wrong. Germline CDR1 is SGHTA and CDR2 is FQGNSA. This CDR3 contains 15 residues. CDR3 coding DNA: TGTGCCAGCAGCTTACAGACAGGGGAAGGGGAGACCCAGTACTTC. Residues: CASSLQTGEGETQYF.

The table lists this clonotype with a count of one. The chain has TRBV29-1 and TRBJ2-5, with a tentative D call TRBD1 (6 bases). The germline V and J ends were trimmed by 4 bases and 1 base, with 13 bases remaining between them. The CDR3 has 14 residues. Germline CDR1 reads SQVTM; CDR2 reads ANQGSEA. CDR3 loop: CSVAPPGVQETQYF. For the CDR3, the DNA is TGCAGCGTTGCCCCCCCAGGGGTCCAAGAGACCCAGTACTTC. Variable domain in full (rest from reference TRBV29-1 and TRBJ2-5): SAVISQKPSRDICQRGTSLTIQCQVDSQVTMMFWYRQQPGQSLTLIATANQGSEATYESGFVIDKFPISRPNLTFSTLTVSNMSPEDSSIYLCSVAPPGVQETQYFGPGTRLLVL.

The genes are TRBV27 and TRBJ1-6; 9 nucleotides line up with TRBD1. The CDR3 extends over 15 amino acids. From germline, CDR1 is MNHEY and CDR2 SMNVEV (reference sequence). The V gene end was trimmed by 6 bases and the J gene end by 6 bases; junction bases not matched to a gene: 6. CDR3 in DNA: TGTGCCAGCAGGGAGGACAGGGGACTTAATTCACCCCTCCACTTT. Protein product: CASREDRGLNSPLHF.

V and J are TRBV19 and TRBJ1-2; unclear D gene. The CDR3 totals 16 residues. Germline CDR1 LNHDA, CDR2 SQIVND (reference sequence). Trimming pared 6 bases from V and 3 bases from J, leaving 20 bases between. In DNA form, the CDR3 reads TGTGCCAGTAGGAAGGCACAAGCCTGGAGGGACTATGGCTACACCTTC. Translating gives CASRKAQAWRDYGYTF.

J is TRBJ2-5 and V is TRBV10-3, with D possibly TRBD1 on 6 matching bases. This CDR3 contains 13 residues. Trimming took off 1 base at V and 11 bases at J, with 14 bases between the two ends. Germline V gene sequence: CDR1 ENHRY, CDR2 SYGVKD. The CDR3 DNA reads as TGTGCCATCAGTGAGTTGGGGGCGCTTGAGCAGTACTTC. Its translation: CAISELGALEQYF.

The genes are TRBV24-1 and TRBJ2-1; 8 bases agree with TRBD2. Germline lookup yields CDR1 KGHDR and CDR2 SFDVKD. This CDR3 has 15 amino acids. The V gene end was trimmed by 5 bases and the J gene end by 8 bases; junction bases not matched to a gene: 10. Written as DNA, the CDR3 is TGTGCCACCAGTGCCTGGGCTAGCGGGTCGGATGAGCAGTTCTTC. Translating gives CATSAWASGSDEQFF.

The chain carries TRBV18 and TRBJ1-5; 7 bases are shared with TRBD1. The CDR3 contains 12 residues. Germline trimming cut 6 bases from V and 15 bases from J; bases unmatched to any gene: 11. Germline V gene lookup returns CDR1 KGHSH and CDR2 LQKENI. The CDR3 protein is CASSLDRAILHF. The CDR3 DNA is TGTGCCAGCTCCCTCGACAGGGCGATTCTGCATTTT.